The clone carrying this TCR beta chain was seen more than once but under ten times. Its matching antigen is unknown. Profiled with immunoSEQ multiplex PCR; TCRdb holds only in-frame clones, not every one. The sample has fewer than 150,000 clones; approximately 90% are singletons. These data come from a study of Tregs in tolerant kidney transplant recipients. Study-wide results and limits: Expanding Tregs on activated donor B cells appeared to best identify donor-specific TCRbeta clones.

CD4+CD25+CD127- Tregs, CD4+CD25- non-Tregs, CD4 and CD8 cells were sorted. The clonotype was recovered from a human donor in good health. What was sequenced was CD4+ T cells from blood.

The CDR3 is CASSIMGQGGGYTF. The CDR3 DNA sequence: TGTGCCAGTAGTATCATGGGACAGGGAGGAGGCTACACCTTC. J is TRBJ1-2 and V is TRBV19; 9 positions agree with TRBD1. Losses at the gene ends were 3 bases for V and 8 bases for J; bases not matched to a gene: 7. Germline CDR1 reads LNHDA; CDR2 reads SQIVND (reference sequence). The CDR3 sequence is 14 residues long.